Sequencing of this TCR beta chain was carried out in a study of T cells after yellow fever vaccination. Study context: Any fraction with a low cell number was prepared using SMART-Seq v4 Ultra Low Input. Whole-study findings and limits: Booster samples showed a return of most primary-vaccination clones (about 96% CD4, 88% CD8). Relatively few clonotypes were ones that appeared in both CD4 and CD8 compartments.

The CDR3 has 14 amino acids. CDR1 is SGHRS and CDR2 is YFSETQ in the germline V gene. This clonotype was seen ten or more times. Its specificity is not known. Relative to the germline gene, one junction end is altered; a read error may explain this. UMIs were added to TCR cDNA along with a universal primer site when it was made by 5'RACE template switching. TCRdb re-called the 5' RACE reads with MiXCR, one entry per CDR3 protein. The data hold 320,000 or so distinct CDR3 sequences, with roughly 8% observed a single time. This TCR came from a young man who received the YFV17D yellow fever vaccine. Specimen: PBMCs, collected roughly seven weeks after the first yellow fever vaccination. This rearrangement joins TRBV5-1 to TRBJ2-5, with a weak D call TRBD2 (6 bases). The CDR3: CASSLGEALETQYF. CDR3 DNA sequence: TGCGCCAGCAGTTTGGGGGAGGCGTTGGAGACCCAGTACTTC.